This T cell receptor beta chain was captured in a study of Ad26.COV2.S vaccination and SARS-CoV-2 variants. Treatment in this sample: over 15 received Ad26.COV2.S at low or high dose, single or two shots; 5 received placebo; per-sample allocation not given. At day 63 after the first vaccine or placebo injection, samples were drawn. The assay was immunoSEQ multiplex PCR, and TCRdb's table has in-frame clones only and misses some. The repertoire consists of 300,000 to 350,000 clones, with about nine tenths occurring once and the leading ten covering 6.4%. Germline V gene lookup returns CDR1 SNHLY and CDR2 FYNNEI. The V segment lost 11 bases and the J segment 2 bases; nucleotides outside the gene matches: 15. This CDR3 has 16 residues.

J is TRBJ2-7 and V is TRBV2; 10 positions match TRBD1. Sequencing was performed on peripheral blood, taken in a trial of Ad26.COV2.S vaccine versus placebo. The receptor was derived from a person aged 18-60 years who received the Ad26.COV2.S COVID-19 vaccine or a placebo. DNA of the CDR3: TGTGCCGGGGCCGGGACAGGGGAAGATTACACCTACGAGCAGTACTTC. Translated: CAGAGTGEDYTYEQYF. Looking up the rest from reference TRBV2 and TRBJ2-7 gives the full variable domain: EPEVTQTPSHQVTQMGQEVILRCVPISNHLYFYWYRQILGQKVEFLVSFYNNEISEKSEIFDDQFSVERPDGSNFTLKIRSTKLEDSAMYFCAGAGTGEDYTYEQYFGPGTRLTVT.